This T cell receptor beta chain was captured in a study of T-cell reconstitution after alpha-beta-depleted transplantation in children. Points from the study as a whole: Expanded graft clones numbering several hundred reportedly gave rise to alpha-beta T cells about two months after transplant.

Molecular barcoding with unique molecular identifiers was used for the TCRbeta library. Each CDR3 protein is one row after TCRdb ran MiXCR on the PCR reads. The sample holds 550,000 to 800,000 distinct CDR3 sequences; about 12% are singletons and the top ten take around 0.76%. Germline V gives CDR1 DFQATT, CDR2 SNEGSKA (reference sequence). The CDR3 consists of 13 residues. V shed 7 bases and J shed 8 bases, with 17 bases lying between them. This clonotype was seen only a few times. Its antigen is undetermined. The specimen comprised PBMCs, sampled before TCRalphabeta/CD19-depleted stem cell transplant. The chain uses TRBV20-1 and TRBJ1-4; D unclear. This clonotype was obtained from a girl aged 2 to 9 with congenital amegakaryocytic thrombocytopenia, due to receive a stem cell transplant. The CDR3 DNA sequence: TGCAGTGTCCCAGGCATCCCGGGCGAAAAACTGTTTTTT. Amino acids: CSVPGIPGEKLFF.